The 14 T cell receptor beta chains listed next were all sequenced from one sample in a study of monozygotic twins with inflammatory bowel disease. TCRdb processed the 5' RACE reads again and assigns one entry to each CDR3 protein, with no DNA. The repertoire table contains 400,000 to 500,000 distinct CDR3 sequences. The sample was blood. The receptors originated from a human donor with ulcerative colitis or Crohn's disease, or a healthy co-twin of an affected twin (not recorded which).

J is TRBJ1-6 and V is TRBV28. Per germline, CDR1 MDHEN and CDR2 SYDVKM. CDR3 size: 16 residues. The CDR3 protein is CASILPSRTHNSPLHF. Filled out from reference TRBV28 and TRBJ1-6, the complete variable domain reads DVKVTQSSRYLVKRTGEKVFLECVQDMDHENMFWYRQDPGLGLRLIYFSYDVKMKEKGDIPEGYSVSREKKERFSLILESASTNQTSMYLCASILPSRTHNSPLHFGNGTRLTVT.

The V gene is TRBV20-1, the J gene TRBJ2-1; TCRdb reports TRBD2, a call that lacks DNA to check it against. This CDR3 comprises 15 residues. Germline V lookup: CDR1 DFQATT, CDR2 SNEGSKA (reference sequence). The CDR3 loop reads CSAIPSGPHGNEQFF.

The chain links TRBV20-1 to TRBJ2-2; TCRdb's D call of TRBD1 is untestable without DNA. In germline, CDR1 is DFQATT, CDR2 SNEGSKA (reference sequence). The CDR3 loop spans 14 amino acids. The CDR3 here is CSARFGGNTGELFF.

V usage is TRBV27 and J usage is TRBJ1-3. CDR3 size: 15 residues. Germline V gives CDR1 MNHEY, CDR2 SMNVEV (reference sequence). CDR3 loop: CASSLSQDSGNTIYF.

V gene TRBV10-2 combines with J gene TRBJ2-1; as DNA is missing, the TRBD2 call by TCRdb cannot be tested. This CDR3 contains 13 residues. Germline loops: CDR1 WSHSY, CDR2 SAAADI. The CDR3 sequence: CASSESGAGGPFF.

The CDR3 here is CASSPRGSGAGGGYEQYF. The gene calls are TRBV11-2 and TRBJ2-7; absent DNA, TCRdb's TRBD2 call cannot be checked. The V gene's germline CDR1 is SGHAT and CDR2 FQNNGV. CDR3 length: 18 amino acids.

The V and J genes are TRBV30 and TRBJ1-5; TCRdb picks TRBD1, but there is no DNA to check that call. CDR3 size: 15 residues. The germline V gene has CDR1 GTSNPN and CDR2 SVGIG (reference sequence). The CDR3 spells CAWSHEQGAWQPQHF.

V usage is TRBV12-3 or TRBV12-4 and J usage is TRBJ1-2; with no DNA, the TCRdb D assignment of TRBD1 cannot be verified. The CDR3 totals 12 residues. This CDR3 reads CASRLTGGGYTF.

The V call is TRBV25-1, the J call TRBJ2-7; TCRdb names TRBD1, which stays unverified in the absence of DNA. CDR3 length equals 12 residues. Germline V CDR1 and CDR2: MGHDK, SYGVNS. CDR3 sequence reads: CASSIGDGEQYF.

V usage is TRBV15 and J usage is TRBJ2-5; the D call from TCRdb, TRBD2, cannot be confirmed without DNA. The CDR3 is 15 amino acids. Germline CDR1 is LNHNV and CDR2 is YYDKDF (reference sequence). Here the CDR3 reads CATSRDGLAQETQYF.

The chain uses TRBV20-1 and TRBJ2-1. This CDR3 is 13 amino acids long. Germline V lookup: CDR1 DFQATT, CDR2 SNEGSKA (reference sequence). The CDR3: CSARVPTNNEQFF.

The gene calls are TRBV27 and TRBJ1-4; absent DNA, TCRdb's TRBD1 call cannot be checked. The CDR3 is made up of 15 amino acids. Germline assignment: CDR1 MNHEY and CDR2 SMNVEV (reference sequence). CDR3 protein: CASSLAGGIREKPFF.

CDR3 residues: CAIRADRVPYNEQFF. This chain links TRBV10-3 with TRBJ2-1; the D call of TRBD1 rests on TCRdb alone, since no DNA is present to check it. Germline CDR1 reads ENHRY; CDR2 reads SYGVKD. The length of the CDR3 is 15 residues.

V and J are TRBV20-1 and TRBJ2-7; no DNA is available, so the TRBD1 call from TCRdb remains unchecked. CDR3 size: 14 residues. Germline loops: CDR1 DFQATT, CDR2 SNEGSKA (reference sequence). CDR3 protein: CSAIPPARFNEQYF.